The rows below give T cell receptor beta chains drawn from one sample of a study of graft-versus-host responses after intestinal transplantation. Some clones are missing from TCRdb's copy, which holds only in-frame ones; the method was immunoSEQ multiplex PCR. The repertoire consists of about 39,000 clones, with approximately 95% occurring once and the leading ten covering 3.6%. The input for sequencing was PBMCs, taken approximately 100 weeks after intestinal transplantation. These receptor sequences come from a human patient who received an intestinal transplant, so some T cells may come from the graft donor. Both conserved end residues are part of each CDR3. The D gene is left open where the match is weak. Where a row states a size, it is once, few, many or the class of an expanded clone; other rows omit it.

v_gene,j_gene,d_gene,len,abundance,CDR3aa,CDR3nt
TRBV5-1,TRBJ2-3,-,16,-,CASSSDFSPRTDTQYF,TGCGCCAGCAGCTCTGACTTTTCACCTCGCACAGATACGCAGTATTTT
TRBV5-4,TRBJ2-7,TRBD2,16,once,CASSFGSSGASYEQYF,TGTGCCAGCAGCTTTGGTAGTAGCGGGGCGTCCTACGAGCAGTACTTC
TRBV27,TRBJ2-3,TRBD2,16,once,CASSKRLAGGADTQYF,TGTGCCAGCAGTAAACGACTAGCGGGAGGCGCGGATACGCAGTATTTT
TRBV7-9,TRBJ1-1,-,14,-,CASSRTDRKSEAFF,TGTGCCAGCAGCCGAACAGACAGGAAGTCAGAAGCTTTCTTT
TRBV5-1,TRBJ1-3,TRBD1,16,-,CASSDGQESSGNTIYF,TGCGCCAGCAGCGACGGACAGGAGAGCTCTGGAAACACCATATATTTT
TRBV4-1,TRBJ2-1,TRBD2,16,-,CASSQGTTPGVDEQFF,TGCGCCAGCAGCCAGGGGACTACCCCGGGAGTGGATGAGCAGTTCTTC
TRBV2,TRBJ2-7,-,12,-,CASSEALYEQYF,TGTGCCAGCAGTGAAGCGCTCTACGAGCAGTACTTC
TRBV4-1,TRBJ2-5,TRBD1,14,-,CASSHGQGRETQYF,TGCGCCAGCAGCCACGGACAGGGGCGAGAGACCCAGTACTTC
TRBV7-9,TRBJ1-4,-,12,-,CASSLPRGKLFF,TGTGCCAGCAGTCTTCCGCGGGGAAAACTGTTTTTT
TRBV4-1,TRBJ1-2,-,15,-,CASSHVSIGWDGYTF,TGCGCCAGCAGCCACGTCAGTATAGGTTGGGATGGCTACACCTTC
TRBV19,TRBJ2-7,TRBD1,15,few,CASSAVAGGTYEQYF,TGTGCCAGTAGCGCGGTGGCAGGGGGCACCTACGAGCAGTACTTC
TRBV9,TRBJ2-4,TRBD1,14,once,CASSGGGGGNIQYF,TGTGCCAGTTCAGGGGGCGGTGGGGGGAACATTCAGTACTTC
TRBV13,TRBJ1-1,TRBD1,12,few,CASTFGRGQAFF,TGTGCCAGCACCTTCGGGAGGGGACAGGCTTTCTTT
TRBV6-5,TRBJ2-1,-,14,-,CASSYLGLNNEQFF,TGTGCCAGCAGTTACTTGGGACTGAACAATGAGCAGTTCTTC
TRBV10-3,TRBJ2-3,-,13,once,CAISAGGEDTQYF,TGTGCCATCAGTGCCGGGGGAGAGGATACGCAGTATTTT
TRBV5-1,TRBJ2-3,TRBD2,19,-,CASSLFVSGGIPSTDTQYF,TGCGCCAGCAGCTTGTTTGTTAGCGGGGGGATTCCTAGCACAGATACGCAGTATTTT
TRBV5-4,TRBJ2-1,-,16,once,CASSLRTRTLYNEQFF,TGTGCCAGCAGTTTGCGTACTAGAACGCTCTACAATGAGCAGTTCTTC
TRBV11-2,TRBJ2-1,TRBD2,16,-,CASSFRLTSGGNEQFF,TGTGCCAGCAGCTTCCGGTTGACTAGCGGAGGGAATGAGCAGTTCTTC
TRBV6-1,TRBJ2-7,-,11,-,CASGRNYEQYF,TGTGCCAGCGGGAGAAACTACGAGCAGTACTTC
TRBV27,TRBJ2-1,-,16,-,CASSLSLELNYNEQFF,TGTGCCAGCAGTTTATCCCTGGAGCTGAACTACAATGAGCAGTTCTTC
TRBV4-2,TRBJ1-2,-,15,once,CASSQDAGLNYGYTF,TGTGCCAGCAGCCAAGACGCGGGGCTTAACTATGGCTACACCTTC
TRBV6-5,TRBJ2-7,-,11,-,CASSYGFEQYF,TGTGCCAGCAGTTACGGTTTCGAGCAGTACTTC
TRBV11-2,TRBJ1-2,TRBD1,14,-,CASSPGNRGNGYTF,TGTGCCAGCAGCCCTGGGAACAGGGGAAATGGCTACACCTTC
TRBV6-5,TRBJ2-7,-,13,-,CASTLTGEGEQYF,TGTGCCAGCACCCTCACGGGAGAGGGCGAGCAGTACTTC
TRBV19,TRBJ1-5,-,15,-,CATKRSGGFNQPQHF,TGTGCCACAAAAAGGTCTGGGGGGTTCAATCAGCCCCAGCATTTT
TRBV27,TRBJ1-1,-,16,-,CASSLSHNPGDTEAFF,TGTGCCAGCAGTTTATCCCACAATCCAGGGGACACTGAAGCTTTCTTT
TRBV2,TRBJ2-7,-,14,-,CASSVRRGAYEQYF,TGTGCCAGCAGTGTACGGCGGGGCGCATACGAGCAGTACTTC
TRBV21-1,TRBJ2-2,-,17,-,CASSLPRQGLDAGELFF,TGTGCCAGCAGCCTCCCAAGACAGGGCCTCGACGCCGGGGAGCTGTTTTTT
TRBV28,TRBJ2-7,TRBD2,15,-,CASRERLAGAGEQYF,TGTGCCAGCAGGGAGAGACTAGCGGGAGCTGGGGAGCAGTACTTC
TRBV11-1,TRBJ2-7,-,14,-,CASSHPNDFYEQYF,TGTGCCAGCAGCCACCCCAATGATTTCTACGAGCAGTACTTC
TRBV11-2,TRBJ2-5,TRBD2,14,-,CASNSIATAGGMYF,TGTGCCAGCAACTCCATTGCCACTGCGGGGGGCATGTACTTC
TRBV5-5,TRBJ1-1,-,12,-,CASSLGQVEAFF,TGTGCCAGCAGCTTGGGACAGGTTGAAGCTTTCTTT
TRBV6-1,TRBJ2-1,-,16,-,CASSEFGGASYNEQFF,TGTGCCAGCAGTGAATTTGGGGGAGCCTCCTACAATGAGCAGTTCTTC
TRBV15,TRBJ2-3,-,12,-,CATSSDSDTQYF,TGTGCCACCAGCAGTGACTCCGATACGCAGTATTTT
TRBV13,TRBJ1-2,TRBD1,14,-,CASSFTGASYGYTF,TGTGCCAGCAGCTTTACAGGGGCATCCTATGGCTACACCTTC
TRBV20-1,TRBJ2-5,TRBD1,11,-,CSALQGETQYF,TGCAGTGCCCTACAGGGGGAGACCCAGTACTTC
TRBV5-1,TRBJ2-7,-,16,-,CASSWEPGLKSYEQYF,TGCGCCAGCAGCTGGGAACCGGGACTCAAGTCCTACGAGCAGTACTTC
TRBV2,TRBJ1-3,-,11,-,CASGGGGTIYF,TGTGCCAGCGGGGGCGGGGGCACCATATATTTT
TRBV21-1,TRBJ1-1,-,11,-,CASRPVREAFF,TGTGCCAGCAGACCGGTGAGAGAAGCTTTCTTT
TRBV5-1,TRBJ2-7,-,12,-,CASSFEYGEQYF,TGCGCCAGCAGCTTCGAGTACGGCGAGCAGTACTTC
TRBV7-9,TRBJ1-6,TRBD1,15,few,CASSPGQGYNSPLHF,TGTGCCAGCAGCCCGGGACAGGGGTATAATTCACCCCTCCACTTT
TRBV19,TRBJ2-1,TRBD2,15,-,CASSIDTGGYNEQFF,TGTGCCAGTAGTATAGACACGGGGGGCTACAATGAGCAGTTCTTC
TRBV18,TRBJ1-5,TRBD1,16,-,CVSSPREGRGDQPQHF,TGTGTCAGCTCACCTAGGGAGGGCAGGGGGGATCAGCCCCAGCATTTT
TRBV19,TRBJ1-1,-,13,-,CASSLQRNTEAFF,TGTGCCAGTAGTTTACAACGGAACACTGAAGCTTTCTTT
TRBV11-3,TRBJ2-1,-,13,-,CASSLVAGDEQFF,TGTGCCAGCAGCTTAGTCGCGGGCGATGAGCAGTTCTTC
TRBV6-1,TRBJ1-5,TRBD1,15,-,CASITGGKGNQPQHF,TGTGCCAGCATTACAGGGGGCAAGGGCAATCAGCCCCAGCATTTT
TRBV11-2,TRBJ2-5,-,13,-,CASLGESQETQYF,TGTGCCAGCCTGGGGGAGAGCCAAGAGACCCAGTACTTC
TRBV6-1,TRBJ1-3,-,13,-,CASSEDLRNTIYF,TGTGCCAGCAGTGAAGATCTTCGAAACACCATATATTTT
TRBV6-5,TRBJ1-1,-,12,-,CASSYGRTEAFF,TGTGCCAGCAGTTATGGTCGAACTGAAGCTTTCTTT
TRBV6-6,TRBJ1-6,-,14,few,CASSRPEFDSPLHF,TGTGCCAGCAGTCGCCCGGAGTTCGATTCACCCCTCCACTTT
TRBV15,TRBJ1-5,-,14,-,CATSKNSGYQPQHF,TGTGCCACCAGCAAAAACTCCGGGTATCAGCCCCAGCATTTT
TRBV7-9,TRBJ1-4,-,16,-,CASDVGGYGGREKLFF,TGTGCCAGCGACGTCGGGGGCTACGGGGGTAGAGAAAAACTGTTTTTT
TRBV6-5,TRBJ2-2,-,13,-,CASSRMNTGELFF,TGTGCCAGCAGTCGCATGAACACCGGGGAGCTGTTTTTT
TRBV29-1,TRBJ2-7,-,12,-,CSAPGPGAEQYF,TGCAGCGCCCCCGGGCCGGGGGCCGAGCAGTACTTC
TRBV9,TRBJ2-6,-,17,-,CASSVREATAGANVLTF,TGTGCCAGCAGCGTGAGGGAGGCGACGGCTGGGGCCAACGTCCTGACTTTC
TRBV9,TRBJ2-3,-,14,once,CASSVEGGTDTQYF,TGTGCCAGCAGCGTAGAGGGCGGCACAGATACGCAGTATTTT